A selection of T cell receptor beta chains follows, all from one sample in a study of T cell repertoires and HLA-DP antigens. No antigen has been identified for these receptors. Profiled with immunoSEQ multiplex PCR; TCRdb holds only in-frame clones, not every one. The sample lists about 120,000 clones; 80% to 95% were seen once. The sample was CD4+ T cells from PBMCs. These receptors were obtained from a woman aged 18 to 35 in good health and CMV-seronegative. Both conserved end residues are part of each CDR3. A D gene is named only where the DNA matches it firmly. Clone size is not always given. Where it is, it says once, few, many or a class for expanded clones.

j_call clone_size d_call v_call cdr3_nt cdr3_aa
TRBJ1-1 NA NA TRBV6-6 TGTGCCAGCAGTTCCGATTACGACCGACCCCTGGGAGCTTTCTTT CASSSDYDRPLGAFF
TRBJ2-1 NA TRBD2 TRBV6-1 TGTGCCAGCGGGAGGGACGAGCAGTTCTTC CASGRDEQFF
TRBJ2-5 NA NA TRBV7-8 TGTGCCAGCAGCTTAGTTTCCCAAGAGACCCAGTACTTC CASSLVSQETQYF
TRBJ2-7 NA TRBD1 TRBV30 TGTGCCTGGCAGGGCAGGGGGCGATGGCGGGGCTCCTACGAGCAGTACTTC CAWQGRGRWRGSYEQYF
TRBJ2-5 NA NA TRBV10-1 TGCGCCAGTAATAATCAGGGCCAGTACTTC CASNNQGQYF
TRBJ1-4 NA TRBD1 TRBV27 TGTGCCAGCAGTTGGAGGACAGGGGACGAAAAACTGTTTTTT CASSWRTGDEKLFF
TRBJ1-5 NA TRBD1 TRBV7-2 TGTGCCAGCAGCCTGGACAGGGATGAGCCCCAGCATTTT CASSLDRDEPQHF
TRBJ1-5 NA TRBD1 TRBV5-6 TGTGCCAGCAGCCCTGGACAGGGGGCAAAAACCAATCAGCCCCAGCATTTT CASSPGQGAKTNQPQHF
TRBJ1-4 NA TRBD1 TRBV9 TGTGCCAGCAGCGTAGAGGACAGGGTCGAAAAACTGTTTTTT CASSVEDRVEKLFF
TRBJ1-5 few NA TRBV30 TGTGCCGGAGGGTATAGCAATCAGCCCCAGCATTTT CAGGYSNQPQHF
TRBJ1-2 NA TRBD1 TRBV4-1 TGCGCCAGCAGCCAAGCCGCCCTGACAGGGCCTGGCTACACCTTC CASSQAALTGPGYTF
TRBJ2-7 NA TRBD2 TRBV18 TGTGCCAGCTCACCACCGGGCCTAGCGGGGAGACGGGAGCAGTACTTC CASSPPGLAGRREQYF
TRBJ1-2 few NA TRBV19 TGTGCCAGTAAAGCGGACGGCCTCTATGGCTACACCTTC CASKADGLYGYTF
TRBJ1-3 NA NA TRBV9 TGTGCCAGCCAAAGCGGGGGGAACTCTGGAAACACCATATATTTT CASQSGGNSGNTIYF
TRBJ2-7 NA NA TRBV7-3 TGTGCCAGCAGTGAAACCTGGAAGTCCCACGAGCAGTACTTC CASSETWKSHEQYF
TRBJ1-1 once NA TRBV4-2 TGTGCCAGCAGCCAAGGCTCAGGAAACACTGAAGCTTTCTTT CASSQGSGNTEAFF
TRBJ1-2 NA NA TRBV6-5 TGTGCCAGCAGGAGAGGGACACCCTATGGCGATGGCTACACCTTC CASRRGTPYGDGYTF
TRBJ2-2 NA TRBD2 TRBV5-1 TGCGCCAGCAGCTTGGTAGGCGGGCTAGCGGGAGTTACCGGGGAGCTGTTTTTT CASSLVGGLAGVTGELFF
TRBJ2-1 NA TRBD2 TRBV12-5 TGTGCTAGTGCTCAGAGCGGGAGGTCCTACAATGAGCAGTTCTTC CASAQSGRSYNEQFF
TRBJ1-1 NA TRBD1 TRBV10-3 TGTGCCATCAGTCGACAGGGCTTGAACACTGAAGCTTTCTTT CAISRQGLNTEAFF
TRBJ1-1 NA NA TRBV18 TGTGCCAGCCGCGGGACTTCGAACACTGAAGCTTTCTTT CASRGTSNTEAFF
TRBJ2-5 NA TRBD1 TRBV7-2 TGTGCCAGCAGCTTAGCGAGGGGGCGACAAGAGACCCAGTACTTC CASSLARGRQETQYF
TRBJ1-1 NA NA TRBV10-2 TGCGCCAGCAGTGAGTCGGGGCTGTGGAGGGGAGGCACTGAAGCTTTCTTT CASSESGLWRGGTEAFF
TRBJ2-1 NA NA TRBV5-6 TGTGCCAGCAGCTTGCCCGACACCTCCTACAATGAGCAGTTCTTC CASSLPDTSYNEQFF
TRBJ1-6 NA NA TRBV4-1 TGCGCCAGCAGCCAGACAATCCCGGGAGGGGGTAGCTCCTATAATTCACCCCTCCACTTT CASSQTIPGGGSSYNSPLHF
TRBJ2-3 NA TRBD2 TRBV5-1 TGCGCCAGCAGCACGGCTAGCGGGCTCCGCACAGATACGCAGTATTTT CASSTASGLRTDTQYF
TRBJ1-2 NA NA TRBV12-5 TGTGCTAGTGCTCCACCAGGGCCGAATGGCTACACCTTC CASAPPGPNGYTF
TRBJ2-1 few TRBD2 TRBV29-1 TGCAGCGTTGCCCAGGGACTAGCTGTTAGTGAGCAGTTCTTC CSVAQGLAVSEQFF
TRBJ1-6 NA TRBD1 TRBV7-3 TGTGCCAGCAGCGAGGGACAGGTGAATTCACCCCTCCACTTT CASSEGQVNSPLHF